Presented here are 8 T cell receptor beta chains from one specimen sequenced in a study of response to subunit inactivated influenza vaccine (dated by TCRdb to the late 2010s). The library was generated by RT-PCR. The instrument given in TCRdb is Illumina HiSeq 2500. TCRdb trimmed public reads at Q25 via fastp, called clones via MiXCR and kept in-frame beta chains. CDR3 protein duplicates are merged, each entry listing the most common genes and DNA. This sample comprises about 540,000 distinct CDR3 sequences, around 21% of them detected only once. Around 2.8% of the sample is in the top ten clones. These same records also appear under a second study, on T cells expressing NK-cell markers. As the second study states: TCR beta cDNA libraries were prepared using 5'RACE template switching, which introduced a universal primer site and unique molecular identifiers.

The sample consisted of CD4+ T cells sorted from PBMCs, taken about 13 days after vaccination. These receptors were taken from a man over 45 who received an inactivated influenza vaccine. Donor details come from another sample of the same person, matched by shared clones.

The CDR3 DNA reads as TGCGCCAGCAGCCAAGCCCCGGGACAGGGGAAAGATACGCAGTATTTT. Amino acid sequence: CASSQAPGQGKDTQYF. The genes are TRBV4-3 and TRBJ2-3, with 10 bases fitting TRBD1. The CDR3 covers 16 residues. The germline gives CDR1 LGHNA, CDR2 YSLEER. Trimming at V came to 1 base and at J to 5 bases, leaving 6 bases not matched to a gene.

In this sample, this clonotype turned up a few times. The V call is TRBV7-3, the J call TRBJ2-1, with TRBD2 matching over 10 bases. With 4 bases clipped from V and 9 bases from J, the junction kept 6 bases outside the gene matches. This CDR3 is 14 amino acids long. Germline CDR1 SGHTA, CDR2 FQGTGA. This CDR3 reads CASSSSGRAIEQFF. For the CDR3, the DNA is TGTGCCAGCAGCTCCAGCGGGAGGGCCATTGAGCAGTTCTTC.

In this sample, this clonotype turned up a few times. The chain links TRBV24-1 to TRBJ1-2; D might be TRBD1 (5 bases). The CDR3 contains 13 residues. The germline V and J ends were trimmed by 3 bases and 5 bases, with 9 bases remaining between them. Germline V gene data show CDR1 as KGHDR and CDR2 as SFDVKD. The CDR3 is CATSDGRTYGYTF. The CDR3 DNA reads TGTGCCACCAGTGATGGGAGGACATATGGCTACACCTTC.

The chain couples TRBV6-2 or TRBV6-3 to TRBJ2-7, with 8 bases fitting TRBD1. The CDR3 runs to 15 residues. Germline V lookup: CDR1 MNHEY, CDR2 SVGEGT. Trimming took 5 bases from V and 2 from J; bases not matched to a gene: 8. In nucleotides, the CDR3 is TGTGCCAGCAGTCACGGACAGGGAAACACCTACGAGCAGTACTTC. It yields the protein CASSHGQGNTYEQYF.

The rearrangement uses TRBV29-1 and TRBJ2-7; perhaps TRBD2 as D (5 bases). Germline loops: CDR1 SQVTM, CDR2 ANQGSEA. The germline V and J ends were trimmed by 8 bases and 4 bases, with 24 bases remaining between them. CDR3 size: 15 residues. The CDR3 loop reads CSRPPGSGSSYEQYF. As DNA, the CDR3 is TGCAGCCGACCCCCGGGGAGCGGAAGCTCGTACGAGCAGTACTTC.

This rearrangement joins TRBV6-1 to TRBJ1-1, with D perhaps matching TRBD1 (5 bases). Germline V gene sequence: CDR1 MNHNS, CDR2 SASEGT. Trimming removed 6 bases from V and 3 bases from J, with 14 bases in between. The CDR3 covers 14 residues. The CDR3 region has the DNA TGTGCCAGCAGAGGGACGCCCGTCGACACTGAAGCTTTCTTT. This translates into CASRGTPVDTEAFF.

The chain combines TRBV3-1 with TRBJ2-7; no definite D call. V was cut by 0 bases and J by 5 bases, with 5 bases left in between. Germline V gene lookup returns CDR1 LGHDT and CDR2 YNNKEL (reference sequence). The CDR3 is 12 amino acids. The DNA of the CDR3 is TGTGCCAGCAGCCAAGACGCAGACGAGCAGTACTTC. Translated, it gives CASSQDADEQYF.

The genes are TRBV11-3 and TRBJ2-1; 7 bases match TRBD2. Per the germline V gene, CDR1 is SGHNT and CDR2 is YENEEA. The ends lost 2 bases at V and 8 bases at J; junction bases unmatched: 9. The CDR3 spans 15 residues. Here the CDR3 DNA reads TGTGCCAGCAGCTTATCCCGCGGGAGTATGCATGAGCAGTTCTTC. Translated: CASSLSRGSMHEQFF.